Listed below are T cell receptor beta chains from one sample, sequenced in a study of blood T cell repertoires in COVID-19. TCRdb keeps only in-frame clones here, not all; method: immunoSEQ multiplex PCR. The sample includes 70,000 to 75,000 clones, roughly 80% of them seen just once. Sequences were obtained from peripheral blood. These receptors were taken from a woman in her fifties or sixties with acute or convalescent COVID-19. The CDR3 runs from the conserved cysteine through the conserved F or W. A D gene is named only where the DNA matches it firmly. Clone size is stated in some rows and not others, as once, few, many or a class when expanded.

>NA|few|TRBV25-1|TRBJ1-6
TGTGCCAGCAGTGAACCAGGGCGAACCAATTCACCCCTCCACTTT
CASSEPGRTNSPLHF
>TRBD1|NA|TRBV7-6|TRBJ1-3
TGTGCCAGCAGCTTAGGCTCACAGGGGGCTAATGGAAACACCATATATTTT
CASSLGSQGANGNTIYF
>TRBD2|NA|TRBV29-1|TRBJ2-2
TGCAGCGTTGGGACTAGCGGATTTAACACCGGGGAGCTGTTTTTT
CSVGTSGFNTGELFF
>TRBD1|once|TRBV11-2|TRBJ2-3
TGTGCCAGCAGCCGCCGACAGGGGGCTCTTACAGATACGCAGTATTTT
CASSRRQGALTDTQYF
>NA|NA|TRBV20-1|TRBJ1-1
TGCAGTGCTAGTGGCGATAACACTGAAGCTTTCTTT
CSASGDNTEAFF
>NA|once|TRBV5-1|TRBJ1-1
TGCGCCAGCAGCCTCACCCCCGGTAACACTGAAGCTTTCTTT
CASSLTPGNTEAFF
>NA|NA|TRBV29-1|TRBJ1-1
TGCAGCATGGGCCCGGGGGGCTCGAACACTGAAGCTTTCTTT
CSMGPGGSNTEAFF
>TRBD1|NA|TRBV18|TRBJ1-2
TGTGCCAGCTCTCGCGACAGGGCCCTCTATGGCTACACCTTC
CASSRDRALYGYTF
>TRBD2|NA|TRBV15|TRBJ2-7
TGTGCCACCAGCCCCAGATTTCGGGGGGCCTACGAGCAGTACTTC
CATSPRFRGAYEQYF
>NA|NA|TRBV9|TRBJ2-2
TGTGCCAGCAGCGTAGGGGTCAGGGCGAACACCGGGGAGCTGTTTTTT
CASSVGVRANTGELFF
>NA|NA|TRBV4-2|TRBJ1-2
TGTGCCAGCAGCCCCGCGGGGAGAGGGCTGAACTATGGCTACACCTTC
CASSPAGRGLNYGYTF
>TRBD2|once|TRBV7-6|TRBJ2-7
TGTGCCAGCAGCAAAGGGACTAGCGGAACCTACGAGCAGTACTTC
CASSKGTSGTYEQYF
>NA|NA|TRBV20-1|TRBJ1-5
TGCAGTGCTAGTTCCGGGGATCAGCCCCAGCATTTT
CSASSGDQPQHF
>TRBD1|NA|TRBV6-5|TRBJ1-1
TGTGCCAGCAGCCCCAGGGGGCTCCGAACTGAAGCTTTCTTT
CASSPRGLRTEAFF
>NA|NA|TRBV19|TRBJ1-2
TGTGCCAGTTTCCGGACAGCCGATTTGCGAGGTGGCTACACCTTC
CASFRTADLRGGYTF
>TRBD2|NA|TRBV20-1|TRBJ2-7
TGCAGTGCTAGTCCACCTAGCGGGATCTACGAGCAGTACTTC
CSASPPSGIYEQYF
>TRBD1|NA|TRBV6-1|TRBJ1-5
TGTGCCAGCAGTGGGACAGGGGGGGGATATGGCAATCAGCCCCAGCATTTT
CASSGTGGGYGNQPQHF
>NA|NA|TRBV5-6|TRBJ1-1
TGTGCCAGCAGCTTGTTTGGCATGAACACTGAAGCTTTCTTT
CASSLFGMNTEAFF
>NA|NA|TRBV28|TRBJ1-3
TGTGCCAGCAGTTTATTGGCCCGAAACACCATATATTTT
CASSLLARNTIYF
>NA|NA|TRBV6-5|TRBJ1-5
TGTGCCAGCAGCCTGGCTTATAGCAATCAGCCCCAGCATTTT
CASSLAYSNQPQHF
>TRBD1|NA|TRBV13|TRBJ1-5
TGTGCCAGCAGCTTTCGACAGGGGAATCAGCCCCAGCATTTT
CASSFRQGNQPQHF
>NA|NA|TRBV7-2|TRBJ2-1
TGTGCCAGCAGCAATAGAGGGCCGATTAGGAATGAGCAGTTCTTC
CASSNRGPIRNEQFF
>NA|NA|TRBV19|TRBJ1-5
TGTGCCAGTAGTACACACGACAGCGCCGGGGGTCAGCCCCAGCATTTT
CASSTHDSAGGQPQHF
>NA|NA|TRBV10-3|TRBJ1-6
TGTGCCATCAGGGACAGCAATTCACCCCTCCACTTT
CAIRDSNSPLHF